This TCR beta chain was observed in a study of CD8+CD57+ T cells in acquired aplastic anemia. Study-level information: Sorted CD4+ and CD8+ cell DNA averaged around 3 ug. Approximately 9.9 million reads, on average, were obtained for CD4+ cells from healthy donors.

Profiling of TCR beta VDJ combinations and CDR3 sequences used genomic DNA as template. TCRdb recomputed calls from the reads with MiXCR, one row per CDR3 protein. The sample lists some 70,000 distinct CDR3 sequences; around 50% were seen once. This clonotype was counted many times. The CDR3 runs to 15 residues. Germline trimming cut 5 bases from V and 3 bases from J; bases unmatched to any gene: 5. The germline V gene encodes CDR1 KGHDR and CDR2 SFDVKD. The rearrangement links TRBV24-1 to TRBJ2-7, with 11 nucleotides matching TRBD1. The sequencing input was sorted CD4+, CD8+, or CD8+CD57+ T cells (not recorded which) from PBMCs. The clonotype comes from a human donor in good health, serving as a control. The CDR3 here is CATSAWGTGGYEQYF. The CDR3 nucleotides read TGTGCCACCAGTGCCTGGGGGACAGGGGGCTACGAGCAGTACTTC.